The clone carrying this T cell receptor (beta chain) was seen a few times. As yet, its antigen is unknown. Cases classed as stable hyperthyroidism had no ophthalmopathy within 18 months of follow-up. Scientists amplified the TCR beta CDR3 regions from RNA transcripts. The first round was an RT-PCR with HTBI primers, and the second round was a multiplex PCR. TCRdb processed the multiplex PCR reads anew with MiXCR; each CDR3 protein has one entry. Counted here are hundreds of thousands of distinct CDR3 sequences, 20% to 25% occurring once; the ten biggest clones make up more than 2.5%. The data were obtained in a study of Graves' ophthalmopathy and Graves' hyperthyroidism. On the study more broadly: Investigators collected peripheral blood at initial diagnosis, before any treatment was given.

The study, taken as a whole, reports: The study's model predicted ophthalmopathy progression at 65% to 71% sensitivity and 72% to 85% specificity.

This clonotype was sampled from a woman aged 18-30 years with stable Graves' hyperthyroidism. Material: peripheral blood.

The DNA for the CDR3 is TGCGCCAGCAGCCAAGGGACAGGGAGTGCCTACGAGCAGTACTTC. Protein product: CASSQGTGSAYEQYF. The chain couples TRBV4-1 to TRBJ2-7, with TRBD1 identical over 8 bases. This CDR3 region has 15 residues. After removal of 1 base from V and 2 bases from J, the junction contained 4 bases not matched to a gene. Per germline, CDR1 MGHRA and CDR2 YSYEKL.